This entry is about one T cell receptor (beta chain). Its antigen remains unknown. The data derive from a study of CD8 T cells in Susac syndrome. About the research overall: Within the sequenced Susac syndrome patient group, over five exhibited active disease and roughly 8 were in remission. Overall study results and limits: Regarding the TCR sequencing and HLA analysis, the study admitted that a relatively small number of individuals were involved.

Germline values: CDR1 MGHRA, CDR2 YSYEKL. V lost 11 bases to trimming and J lost 2 bases, with 13 bases between them. The CDR3 runs to 13 residues. Random hexamers served to reverse transcribe about 0.5 to 1 ug RNA. From the immunoSEQ multiplex PCR reads, TCRdb called clonotypes with MiXCR, one entry per CDR3 protein. The data contain 160,000 or so distinct CDR3 sequences, about 95% of them singletons. Negative isolation yielded CD8+ and CD4+ T cells; FACS enriched TEMRA cells. The chain recombines TRBV4-1 with TRBJ1-5; D remains ambiguous. This TCR came from a human donor with Susac syndrome. The sequenced material came from CD4+ T cells from PBMCs. CDR3 amino acids: CASKQAGNQPQHF. CDR3 sequence (DNA): TGCGCCTCAAAGCAGGCCGGCAATCAGCCCCAGCATTTT.